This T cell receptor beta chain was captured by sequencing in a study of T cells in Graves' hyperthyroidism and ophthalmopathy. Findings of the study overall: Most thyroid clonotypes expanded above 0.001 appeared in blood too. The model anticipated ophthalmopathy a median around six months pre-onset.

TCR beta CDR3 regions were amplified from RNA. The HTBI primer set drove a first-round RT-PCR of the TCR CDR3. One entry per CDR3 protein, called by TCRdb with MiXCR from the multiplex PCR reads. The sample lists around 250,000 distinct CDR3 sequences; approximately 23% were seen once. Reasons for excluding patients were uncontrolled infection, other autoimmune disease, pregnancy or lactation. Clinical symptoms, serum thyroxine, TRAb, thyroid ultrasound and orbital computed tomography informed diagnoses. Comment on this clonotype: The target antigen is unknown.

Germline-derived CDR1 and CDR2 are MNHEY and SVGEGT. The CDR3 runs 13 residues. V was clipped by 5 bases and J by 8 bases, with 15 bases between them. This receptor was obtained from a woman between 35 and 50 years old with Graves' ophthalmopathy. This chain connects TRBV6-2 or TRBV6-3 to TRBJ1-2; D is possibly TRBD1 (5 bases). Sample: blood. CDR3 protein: CASSLTGGRGYTF. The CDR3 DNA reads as TGTGCCAGCAGTCTAACAGGAGGTCGGGGCTACACCTTC.